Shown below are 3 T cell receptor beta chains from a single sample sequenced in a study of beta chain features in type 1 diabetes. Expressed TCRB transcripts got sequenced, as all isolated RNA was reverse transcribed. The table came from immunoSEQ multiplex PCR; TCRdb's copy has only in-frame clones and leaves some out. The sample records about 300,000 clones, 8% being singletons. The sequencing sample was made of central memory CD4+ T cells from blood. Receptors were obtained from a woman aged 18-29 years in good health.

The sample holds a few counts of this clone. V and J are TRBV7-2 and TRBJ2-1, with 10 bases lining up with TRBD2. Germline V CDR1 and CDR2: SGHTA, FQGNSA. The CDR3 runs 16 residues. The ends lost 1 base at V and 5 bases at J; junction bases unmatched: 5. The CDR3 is CASSLVGGTSDNEQFF. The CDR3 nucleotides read TGTGCCAGCAGCTTAGTAGGGGGGACTAGCGACAATGAGCAGTTCTTC.

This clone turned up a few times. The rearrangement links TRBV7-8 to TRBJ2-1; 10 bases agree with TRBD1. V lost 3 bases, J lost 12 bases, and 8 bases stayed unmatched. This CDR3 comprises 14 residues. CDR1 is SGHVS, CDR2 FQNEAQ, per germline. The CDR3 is CASSFRSGDRGQFF. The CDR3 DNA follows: TGTGCCAGCAGCTTTAGATCAGGGGACAGGGGGCAGTTCTTC.

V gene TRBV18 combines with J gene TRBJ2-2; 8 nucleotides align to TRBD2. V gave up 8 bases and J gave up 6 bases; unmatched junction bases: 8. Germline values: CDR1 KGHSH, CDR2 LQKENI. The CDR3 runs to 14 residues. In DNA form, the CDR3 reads TGTGCCAGCAAGTCAGCGGGAGAGGCCGGGGAGCTGTTTTTT. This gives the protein CASKSAGEAGELFF.